Listed below are T cell receptor beta chains from one sample, sequenced in a study of cytomegalovirus exposure and HLA in healthy donors. The table came from immunoSEQ multiplex PCR; TCRdb's copy has only in-frame clones and leaves some out. Of some 130,000 clones listed, roughly four fifths are singletons. Sequencing was performed on PBMCs. The source of these receptors is a woman in her forties or fifties in good health and CMV-seronegative. The CDR3 runs from the conserved cysteine through the conserved F or W. A D gene is named only where the DNA matches it firmly. Clone size is shown for a subset of rows, as once, few, many or a class of expanded clone.

TGTGCCAGCAGTGTAAGGACAGATGCTTTCTTT,CASSVRTDAFF,TRBV6-1,NA,NA,TRBJ1-1
TGCGCCAGCAGCTCCATCCCCCAAGAGACCCAGTACTTC,CASSSIPQETQYF,TRBV5-1,NA,NA,TRBJ2-5
TGTGCCAGCAGTTTTGGGAGCGTGGGCGAAGCTTTCTTT,CASSFGSVGEAFF,TRBV28,NA,NA,TRBJ1-1
TGTGCCAGCAGCCACGGGACTAGCGGGGGAAGCACAGATACGCAGTATTTT,CASSHGTSGGSTDTQYF,TRBV7-6,once,TRBD2,TRBJ2-3
TGTGCCAGCAGGGTTAGCGGGAGTCGTATCAATGAGCAGTTCTTC,CASRVSGSRINEQFF,TRBV2,NA,TRBD2,TRBJ2-1
TGCGCCAGCAGCCTGGGACAGCAGAACACTGAAGCTTTCTTT,CASSLGQQNTEAFF,TRBV4-1,NA,TRBD1,TRBJ1-1
TGCGCCAGCAGCCAAGCCACAGGGGGCGCAGGTGGCTACACCTTC,CASSQATGGAGGYTF,TRBV4-3,NA,TRBD1,TRBJ1-2
TGCAGCGGAAAGGGGACAGTGAACACTGAAGCTTTCTTT,CSGKGTVNTEAFF,TRBV29-1,NA,TRBD1,TRBJ1-1
TGTGCCAGCAGCAAAGGCGGGACAGGTGAAGCTTTCTTT,CASSKGGTGEAFF,TRBV21-1,NA,NA,TRBJ1-1
TGTGCCAGCAGCCAGTTGAGCAGGAATCAGCCCCAGCATTTT,CASSQLSRNQPQHF,TRBV28,few,NA,TRBJ1-5
TGTGCCAGCAGCTTCAGACAGGGGAGCAATCAGCCCCAGCATTTT,CASSFRQGSNQPQHF,TRBV28,few,TRBD1,TRBJ1-5
TGTGCCAGCTCCCCCCAGGGAAGGGGCAAGACCCAGTACTTC,CASSPQGRGKTQYF,TRBV18,NA,NA,TRBJ2-5
TGTGCCAGCAGCCAATCGTCTGGGACTAGCGGGGCCTACGAGCAGTACTTC,CASSQSSGTSGAYEQYF,TRBV4-2,NA,TRBD2,TRBJ2-7
TGTGCCAGCAGCTTAAGGGTCGGGAGGGCCGCTGAGCAGTTCTTC,CASSLRVGRAAEQFF,TRBV7-3,NA,TRBD2,TRBJ2-1
TGCGCCAGCAGCTTGGAGGGAGACCAATACAATGAGCAGTTCTTC,CASSLEGDQYNEQFF,TRBV5-1,NA,NA,TRBJ2-1
TGTGCCAGCAGCGTAGAGCCGGGGGGAGAGACCCAGTACTTC,CASSVEPGGETQYF,TRBV9,NA,TRBD2,TRBJ2-5
TGCAGCGTTGGGCAGGGGGCGACCTACGAGCAGTACTTC,CSVGQGATYEQYF,TRBV29-1,once,TRBD1,TRBJ2-7
TGTGCCAGCAGCCAAGTTCGGCAGGGAGGGAAAATCACCGGGGAGCTGTTTTTT,CASSQVRQGGKITGELFF,TRBV14,NA,TRBD2,TRBJ2-2
TGTGCCAGCACTTACCGGGACAGCTCTGGAAACACCATATATTTT,CASTYRDSSGNTIYF,TRBV28,NA,TRBD1,TRBJ1-3
TGTGCCAGCAGCTACGGGGTCGGCTCTGGGGCCAACGTCCTGACTTTC,CASSYGVGSGANVLTF,TRBV5-4,NA,NA,TRBJ2-6
TGTGCCAGCAGTGAGGGGGGATTCTCCTACAATGAGCAGTTCTTC,CASSEGGFSYNEQFF,TRBV6-1,NA,NA,TRBJ2-1
TGTGCCAGCAGTTCCCAGGGGATTGCCTACGAGCAGTACTTC,CASSSQGIAYEQYF,TRBV28,NA,NA,TRBJ2-7
TGTGCCAGCAGCTTAGCGCGGGGACTGCAGACAAAAGAGACCCAGTACTTC,CASSLARGLQTKETQYF,TRBV7-2,once,NA,TRBJ2-5
TGTGCCAGCACGACGGGAGGGAATGAGCAGTTCTTC,CASTTGGNEQFF,TRBV19,NA,TRBD2,TRBJ2-1
TGTGCTAGCAGCTGGGGGACTAGCGGGAGGGCCCAAGAGACCCAGTACTTC,CASSWGTSGRAQETQYF,TRBV7-7,NA,TRBD2,TRBJ2-5
TGTGCCAGTAGTATTAGCGGACAGGGGGGTCACTCTGGGGCCAACGTCCTGACTTTC,CASSISGQGGHSGANVLTF,TRBV19,NA,TRBD1,TRBJ2-6
TGCGCCAGCAGCCAAGATACTAGTGAGCAGTTCTTC,CASSQDTSEQFF,TRBV4-3,once,NA,TRBJ2-1